This T cell receptor beta chain was retrieved from a study of early stage breast cancer tumors. Study overall: Average read coverage per sample was about 10-fold.

Regarding this clone: The antigen is not known.

Sequencing used immunoSEQ multiplex PCR; TCRdb keeps in-frame clones, though not all of them. There are 69,000 or so clones in the sample; over 80% occur only once, and approximately 4.5% lies in the top ten. Overall study findings and caveats: Most shared enriched TCRB sequences were commonly generated ones. Tumors had approximately 2.5-fold higher T cell density and higher clonality than adjacent normal breast tissue.

This CDR3 is 14 amino acids long. Germline V gene lookup returns CDR1 MNHEY and CDR2 SVGAGI. Germline trimming cut 6 bases from V and 1 base from J; bases unmatched to any gene: 4. This chain joins TRBV6-5 and TRBJ2-7; 9 nucleotides align to TRBD1. The sequenced material came from blood. The TCR comes from a person aged 40 to 50 with breast cancer. CDR3: CASRGTGISYEQYF. The CDR3 DNA follows: TGTGCCAGCAGGGGGACAGGGATTTCCTACGAGCAGTACTTC.